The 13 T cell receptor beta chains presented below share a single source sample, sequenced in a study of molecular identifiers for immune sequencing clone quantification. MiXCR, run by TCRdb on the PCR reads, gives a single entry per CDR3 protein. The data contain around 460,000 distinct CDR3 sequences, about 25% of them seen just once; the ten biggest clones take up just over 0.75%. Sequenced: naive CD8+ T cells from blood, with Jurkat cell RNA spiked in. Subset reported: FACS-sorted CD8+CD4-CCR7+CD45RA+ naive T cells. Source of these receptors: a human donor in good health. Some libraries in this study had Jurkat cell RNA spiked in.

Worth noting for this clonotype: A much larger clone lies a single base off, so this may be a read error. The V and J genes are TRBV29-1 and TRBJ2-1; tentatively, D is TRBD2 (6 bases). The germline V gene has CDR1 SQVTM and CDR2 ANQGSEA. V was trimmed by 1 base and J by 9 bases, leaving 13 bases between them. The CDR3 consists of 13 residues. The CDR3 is CSVEGWNGGEQFF. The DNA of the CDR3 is TGCAGCGTTGAAGGTTGGAACGGGGGTGAGCAGTTCTTC.

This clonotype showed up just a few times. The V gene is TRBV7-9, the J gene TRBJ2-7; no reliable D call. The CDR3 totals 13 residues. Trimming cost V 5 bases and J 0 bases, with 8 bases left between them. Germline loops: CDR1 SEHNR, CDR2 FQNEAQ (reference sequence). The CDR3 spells CASSQWSSYEQYF. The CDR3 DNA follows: TGTGCCAGCAGCCAATGGAGCTCCTACGAGCAGTACTTC.

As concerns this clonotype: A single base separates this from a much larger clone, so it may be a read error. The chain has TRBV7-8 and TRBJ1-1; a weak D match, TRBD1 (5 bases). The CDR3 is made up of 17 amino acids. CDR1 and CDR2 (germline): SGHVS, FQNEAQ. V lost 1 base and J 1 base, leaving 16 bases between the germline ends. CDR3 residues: CASSLDSGVGENTEAFF. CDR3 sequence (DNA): TGTGCCAGCAGCTTAGATTCTGGGGTAGGGGAGAACACTGAAGCTTTCTTT.

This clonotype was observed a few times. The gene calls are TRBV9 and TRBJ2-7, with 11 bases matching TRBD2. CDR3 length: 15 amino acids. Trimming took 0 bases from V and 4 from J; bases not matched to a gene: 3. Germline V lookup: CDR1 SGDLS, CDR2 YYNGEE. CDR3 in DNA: TGTGCCAGCAGCGTAGATAGCGGGGGGGCTTACGAGCAGTACTTC. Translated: CASSVDSGGAYEQYF.

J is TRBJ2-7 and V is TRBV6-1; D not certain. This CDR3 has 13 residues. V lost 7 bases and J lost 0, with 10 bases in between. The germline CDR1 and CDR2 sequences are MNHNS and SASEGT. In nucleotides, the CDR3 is TGTGCCAGCATGTTCCCCCTCTCCTACGAGCAGTACTTC. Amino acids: CASMFPLSYEQYF.

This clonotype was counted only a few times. In DNA, the CDR3 is TGCGCCAGCAGCCAAGAATTCCGGGAGTCCCACGAGCAGTACTTC. It translates to CASSQEFRESHEQYF. The chain joins TRBV4-1 to TRBJ2-7; maybe TRBD2 (6 bases). Trimming removed 0 bases at V and 5 bases at J, with 14 bases between. Germline V gene lookup returns CDR1 MGHRA and CDR2 YSYEKL. This CDR3 has 15 amino acids.

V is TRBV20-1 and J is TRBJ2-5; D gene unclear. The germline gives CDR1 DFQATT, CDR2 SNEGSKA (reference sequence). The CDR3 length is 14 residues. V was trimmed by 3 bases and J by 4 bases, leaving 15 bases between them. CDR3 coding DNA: TGCAGTGCTAGGCCCAAGGGAATGGGAGAGACCCAGTACTTC. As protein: CSARPKGMGETQYF.

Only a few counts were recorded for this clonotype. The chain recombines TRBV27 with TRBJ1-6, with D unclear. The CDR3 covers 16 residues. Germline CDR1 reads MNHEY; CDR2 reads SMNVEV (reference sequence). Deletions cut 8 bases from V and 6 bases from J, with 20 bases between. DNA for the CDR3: TGTGCCAGCGCGATGAGAGCTCCTACAGTTAATTCACCCCTCCACTTT. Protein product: CASAMRAPTVNSPLHF.

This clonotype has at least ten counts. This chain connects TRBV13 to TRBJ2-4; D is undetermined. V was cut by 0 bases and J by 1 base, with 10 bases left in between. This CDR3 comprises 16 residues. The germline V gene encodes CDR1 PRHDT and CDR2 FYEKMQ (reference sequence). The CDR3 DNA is TGTGCCAGCAGCTTAGGCCACGGAGATGCCAAAAACATTCAGTACTTC. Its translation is CASSLGHGDAKNIQYF.

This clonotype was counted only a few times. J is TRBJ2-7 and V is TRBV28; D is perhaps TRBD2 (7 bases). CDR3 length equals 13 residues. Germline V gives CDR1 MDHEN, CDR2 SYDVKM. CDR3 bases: TGTGCGGGAAGGGGGGGGGCGTCCTACGAGCAGTACTTC. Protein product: CAGRGGASYEQYF.

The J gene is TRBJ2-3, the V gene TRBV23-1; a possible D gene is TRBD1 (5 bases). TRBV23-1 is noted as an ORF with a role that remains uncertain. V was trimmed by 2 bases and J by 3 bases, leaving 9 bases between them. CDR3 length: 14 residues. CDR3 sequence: CASSQLTATDTQYF. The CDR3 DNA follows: TGCGCCAGCAGTCAACTGACAGCTACAGATACGCAGTATTTT.

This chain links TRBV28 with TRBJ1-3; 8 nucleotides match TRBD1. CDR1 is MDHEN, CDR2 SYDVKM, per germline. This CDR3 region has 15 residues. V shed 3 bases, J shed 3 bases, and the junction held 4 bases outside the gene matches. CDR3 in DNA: TGTGCCAGCAGTTTCAGGGGGCGCCTTGGAAACACCATATATTTT. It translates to CASSFRGRLGNTIYF.

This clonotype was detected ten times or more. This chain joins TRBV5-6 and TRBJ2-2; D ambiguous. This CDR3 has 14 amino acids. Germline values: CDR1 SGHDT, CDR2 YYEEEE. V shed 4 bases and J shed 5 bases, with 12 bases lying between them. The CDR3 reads CASSLIGLTGELFF. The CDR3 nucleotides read TGTGCCAGCAGCCTGATAGGATTGACCGGGGAGCTGTTTTTT.